The T cell receptor beta chain described here comes from a study of Graves' ophthalmopathy and Graves' hyperthyroidism. Across the whole study: Hyperthyroidism was considered stable when no ophthalmopathy appeared within 18 months of follow-up.

The study, taken as a whole, reports: Ophthalmopathy was separated from stable hyperthyroidism by a 13-signature model with roughly 90% sensitivity and over 75% specificity.

A note on this clonotype: Antigen specificity is unknown.

CDR3 length: 15 residues. The ends were cut back, 0 bases at V and 6 bases at J, with 14 bases in the middle. Germline V CDR1 and CDR2: ENHRY, SYGVKD. Hyperthyroidism in these 18- to 65-year-old patients was newly diagnosed, lasting under 2 months. Excluded: other autoimmune disease, uncontrolled infection, pregnancy or lactation. Researchers took RNA transcripts and amplified TCR beta CDR3 regions from them. The authors performed first-round RT-PCR with HTBI primers and then a second-round multiplex PCR. TCRdb re-called the multiplex PCR reads with MiXCR, one entry per CDR3 protein. Of 450,000 to 600,000 distinct CDR3 sequences listed, roughly 39% are singletons.

The sequence was obtained from an adult man with Graves' hyperthyroidism. The sample taken for sequencing was peripheral blood or thyroid tissue (not recorded which). The V call is TRBV10-3, the J call TRBJ1-2; TRBD1 is a possible D gene (6 bases). The CDR3 spells CAISESAPGVDGYTF. CDR3 nucleotide sequence: TGTGCCATCAGTGAGTCGGCCCCAGGGGTTGATGGCTACACCTTC.